What follows are 27 T cell receptor beta chains derived from one specimen sequenced in a study of shared clonotypes between healthy human individuals. Sequencing used immunoSEQ multiplex PCR; TCRdb keeps in-frame clones, though not all of them. The table lists fewer than 850,000 clones, roughly 91% of them singletons. The sequenced sample was memory CD8+ T cells from PBMCs. Specified subset: CD45RO+ cells pooled with CCR7-negative TemRA cells. All receptors come from a man between 18 and 35 years old in good health. Some clones in this sample may be carry-over from other donors' samples.

The chain employs TRBV4-1 and TRBJ1-2, with TRBD1 identical over 7 bases. CDR1 and CDR2 (germline): MGHRA, YSYEKL. The CDR3 totals 17 residues. V lost 3 bases and J lost 9; bases outside the gene matches: 19. For the CDR3, the DNA is TGCGCCAGCAGCCAGGAAGCCCTGGACAGGAGCATGGTGAGCTACACCTTC. As protein: CASSQEALDRSMVSYTF.

This clone appeared once. Other DNA sequences in this sample translate to the same CDR3. This chain joins TRBV27 and TRBJ1-1, with D uncertain. This CDR3 spans 13 amino acids. The V and J ends lost 2 bases and 4 bases respectively, with 8 bases between them. Germline assignment: CDR1 MNHEY and CDR2 SMNVEV (reference sequence). CDR3 in DNA: TGTGCCAGCAGTTTACGGGCGGGCACTGAAGCTTTCTTT. This translates into CASSLRAGTEAFF.

Only one count was recorded for this clone. Different DNA sequences within this sample yield the same CDR3. The chain links TRBV28 to TRBJ2-7; the match to TRBD1 covers 7 bases. Germline loops: CDR1 MDHEN, CDR2 SYDVKM. The trim removed 8 bases at V and 1 base at J, leaving 8 bases unmatched. The CDR3 sequence is 14 residues long. DNA of the CDR3: TGTGCCAGCCGTAGGGGGCAGCGTTCCTACGAGCAGTACTTC. Translated, it gives CASRRGQRSYEQYF. Drawing the rest from reference TRBV28 and TRBJ2-7, the complete variable domain is DVKVTQSSRYLVKRTGEKVFLECVQDMDHENMFWYRQDPGLGLRLIYFSYDVKMKEKGDIPEGYSVSREKKERFSLILESASTNQTSMYLCASRRGQRSYEQYFGPGTRLTVT.

The chain joins TRBV28 to TRBJ2-1, with D unclear. Germline CDR1 MDHEN, CDR2 SYDVKM. Trimming stripped 4 bases from V and 0 bases from J, with 13 bases between. CDR3 length: 16 residues. The CDR3 sequence: CASSSSEWSSYNEQFF. CDR3 nucleotides: TGTGCCAGCAGTTCCTCAGAGTGGAGCTCCTACAATGAGCAGTTCTTC.

The chain recombines TRBV5-4 with TRBJ1-1; D not resolved. This CDR3 spans 12 amino acids. CDR1 SGHNT and CDR2 YYREEE come from the germline V gene (reference sequence). The ends were cut back, 2 bases at V and 4 bases at J, with 6 bases in the middle. CDR3 bases: TGTGCCAGCAGCTTCAAGGGCACTGAAGCTTTCTTT. Encoded protein: CASSFKGTEAFF. The whole variable domain, filled in from reference TRBV5-4 and TRBJ1-1, reads ETGVTQSPTHLIKTRGQQVTLRCSSQSGHNTVSWYQQALGQGPQFIFQYYREEENGRGNFPPRFSGLQFPNYSSELNVNALELDDSALYLCASSFKGTEAFFGQGTRLTVV.

The chain is built from TRBV7-9 and TRBJ2-1; maybe TRBD2 (5 bases). V was clipped by 5 bases and J by 0 bases, with 17 bases between them. This CDR3 is built from 17 residues. CDR1 and CDR2 (germline): SEHNR, FQNEAQ (reference sequence). The CDR3: CASSHRGLGSSYNEQFF. In DNA, the CDR3 is TGTGCCAGCAGCCATCGCGGACTGGGCAGCTCCTACAATGAGCAGTTCTTC.

The sample holds one count of this clone. Other DNA sequences within the sample encode an identical CDR3. The rearrangement links TRBV27 to TRBJ1-5; D not resolved. V lost 0 bases, J lost 2 bases, and 2 bases lay in between. Germline loops: CDR1 MNHEY, CDR2 SMNVEV (reference sequence). This CDR3 is 13 amino acids long. The chain's CDR3 is CASSLSRNQPQHF. In DNA form, the CDR3 reads TGTGCCAGCAGTTTATCTCGCAATCAGCCCCAGCATTTT.

The chain carries TRBV5-1 and TRBJ2-1; 9 bases fit TRBD2. The J segment lost 5 bases and the V segment lost 0 bases, leaving 9 bases of the junction unmatched. The CDR3 consists of 17 residues. Germline V lookup: CDR1 SGHRS, CDR2 YFSETQ. This CDR3 is CASSLGVWREGNNEQFF. In nucleotides, the CDR3 is TGCGCCAGCAGCTTGGGGGTTTGGCGGGAGGGCAACAATGAGCAGTTCTTC.

The gene calls are TRBV7-3 and TRBJ1-2, with D unclear. Trimming stripped 8 bases from V and 3 bases from J, with 19 bases between. Germline values: CDR1 SGHTA, CDR2 FQGTGA. The CDR3 is made up of 15 amino acids. CDR3 sequence: CASGYLSGDYYGYTF. CDR3 DNA: TGTGCCAGCGGCTATCTCAGCGGAGACTACTATGGCTACACCTTC.

In this sample, this clone turned up once. This chain joins TRBV27 and TRBJ2-1, with D perhaps TRBD1 or TRBD2 (5 bases each). There are 14 residues in the CDR3. V lost 5 bases and J 7 bases, leaving 15 bases between the germline ends. The germline CDR1 and CDR2 sequences are MNHEY and SMNVEV (reference sequence). The CDR3, as DNA: TGTGCCAGCAGTCTGCGCCGGGGCCAGAATGAGCAGTTCTTC. Translating gives CASSLRRGQNEQFF.

The rearrangement uses TRBV2 and TRBJ1-3; D is ambiguous. The CDR3 has 10 amino acids. Trimming pared 7 bases from V and 4 bases from J, leaving 2 bases between. Germline V lookup: CDR1 SNHLY, CDR2 FYNNEI. CDR3 amino acids: CASNGNTIYF. In DNA, the CDR3 is TGTGCCAGCAACGGAAACACCATATATTTT. The variable domain in full, with the rest retrieved from reference TRBV2 and TRBJ1-3, is EPEVTQTPSHQVTQMGQEVILRCVPISNHLYFYWYRQILGQKVEFLVSFYNNEISEKSEIFDDQFSVERPDGSNFTLKIRSTKLEDSAMYFCASNGNTIYFGEGSWLTVV.

This chain connects TRBV18 to TRBJ2-5; the D is unclear. The CDR3 sequence is 14 residues long. V shed 2 bases and J shed 3 bases, with 10 bases lying between them. Germline values: CDR1 KGHSH, CDR2 LQKENI. CDR3 sequence: CASSPVSEEETQYF. The CDR3 nucleotides are TGTGCCAGCTCACCAGTGTCCGAAGAAGAGACCCAGTACTTC.

The chain has TRBV7-6 and TRBJ1-2; tentatively, D is TRBD1 (6 bases). CDR3 length: 16 residues. V was pared by 5 bases and J by 3 bases, with 19 bases between. The germline CDR1 and CDR2 sequences are SGHVS and FNYEAQ. The CDR3 loop is CASSPSSRGADYGYTF. The CDR3 DNA is TGTGCCAGCAGCCCTAGTAGCAGGGGCGCAGACTATGGCTACACCTTC.

The chain employs TRBV4-1 and TRBJ2-3, with D maybe TRBD1 (6 bases). This CDR3 spans 15 amino acids. The germline V gene encodes CDR1 MGHRA and CDR2 YSYEKL. V was cut by 3 bases and J by 2 bases, with 12 bases left in between. CDR3 protein: CASSQLPGDTDTQYF. CDR3 bases: TGCGCCAGCAGCCAGTTACCAGGGGACACAGATACGCAGTATTTT.

The chain employs TRBV7-9 and TRBJ2-7; D is perhaps TRBD2 (5 bases). The CDR3 loop spans 13 amino acids. The germline CDR1 and CDR2 sequences are SEHNR and FQNEAQ (reference sequence). V dropped 5 bases and J dropped 3 bases, with 11 bases sitting between them. The CDR3 spells CASSPTTYYEQYF. CDR3 nucleotides: TGTGCCAGCAGCCCGACTACCTACTACGAGCAGTACTTC.

Regarding this clone: Other DNA sequences in the same sample also yield this CDR3. The J gene is TRBJ1-1, the V gene TRBV4-1; D gene ambiguous. The germline gives CDR1 MGHRA, CDR2 YSYEKL. Trimming removed 1 base from V and 0 bases from J, with 6 bases in between. The CDR3 runs 14 residues. The CDR3 DNA is TGCGCCAGCAGCCAAGTGGCATTGAACACTGAAGCTTTCTTT. Amino acid sequence: CASSQVALNTEAFF.

This clone was counted once. This chain links TRBV15 with TRBJ2-7; D call uncertain. The germline gives CDR1 LNHNV, CDR2 YYDKDF (reference sequence). V was trimmed by 1 base and J by 5 bases, leaving 18 bases between them. CDR3 size: 16 residues. CDR3 sequence: CATSRGASRTRNEQYF. The CDR3 nucleotides read TGTGCCACCAGCAGAGGGGCCAGCCGAACGAGGAACGAGCAGTACTTC. The full variable domain, rest sourced from reference TRBV15 and TRBJ2-7, is DAMVIQNPRYQVTQFGKPVTLSCSQTLNHNVMYWYQQKSSQAPKLLFHYYDKDFNNEADTPDNFQSRRPNTSFCFLDIRSPGLGDTAMYLCATSRGASRTRNEQYFGPGTRLTVT.

The CDR3 here is CASSGSYRDVRGYTF. Here the CDR3 DNA reads TGTGCCAGCAGCGGATCCTACAGGGATGTGAGAGGCTACACCTTC. This chain joins TRBV9 and TRBJ1-2; maybe TRBD1 (6 bases). The CDR3 is made up of 15 amino acids. The germline V gene encodes CDR1 SGDLS and CDR2 YYNGEE. V was cut by 3 bases and J by 8 bases, with 20 bases left in between.

V is TRBV27 and J is TRBJ1-2, with 11 bases lining up with TRBD1. The CDR3 is 14 residues long. Per the germline V gene, CDR1 is MNHEY and CDR2 is SMNVEV (reference sequence). V trimming: 5 bases; J trimming: 3 bases; junction bases outside the gene matches: 2. Here the CDR3 reads CASSRDRGDYGYTF. CDR3 DNA sequence: TGTGCCAGCAGTCGGGACAGGGGGGACTATGGCTACACCTTC.

The V and J genes are TRBV5-1 and TRBJ2-2; a weak D match, TRBD1 (5 bases). Germline V gives CDR1 SGHRS, CDR2 YFSETQ. With 5 bases removed from V and 1 base from J, the gap between germline ends came to 9 bases. This CDR3 has 14 residues. CDR3 DNA: TGCGCCAGCAGTCTGCAGGGGAACACCGGGGAGCTGTTTTTT. Amino acids: CASSLQGNTGELFF. Looking up the rest from reference TRBV5-1 and TRBJ2-2 gives the full variable domain: KAGVTQTPRYLIKTRGQQVTLSCSPISGHRSVSWYQQTPGQGLQFLFEYFSETQRNKGNFPGRFSGRQFSNSRSEMNVSTLELGDSALYLCASSLQGNTGELFFGEGSRLTVL.

The rearrangement uses TRBV29-1 and TRBJ1-5; TRBD1 aligns across 10 bases. Losses at the gene ends were 6 bases for V and 4 bases for J; bases not matched to a gene: 3. There are 13 residues in the CDR3. Germline V gene data show CDR1 as SQVTM and CDR2 as ANQGSEA. Here the CDR3 reads CSVTGGLNQPQHF. DNA of the CDR3: TGCAGCGTGACAGGGGGCTTGAATCAGCCCCAGCATTTT.

The chain uses TRBV20-1 and TRBJ1-2; no clear D. The V end lost 2 bases, the J end lost 8 bases, and 6 bases lay between the germline ends. The CDR3 totals 10 residues. The germline V gene has CDR1 DFQATT and CDR2 SNEGSKA (reference sequence). The CDR3 here is CSARRSGYTF. In DNA form, the CDR3 reads TGCAGTGCTAGACGGTCGGGCTACACCTTC.

V and J are TRBV19 and TRBJ1-5, with D possibly being TRBD1 (6 bases). The V and J ends lost 6 bases and 5 bases respectively, with 8 bases between them. CDR1 and CDR2 from the germline V gene are LNHDA and SQIVND (reference sequence). The CDR3 covers 12 residues. CDR3 residues: CASSQGYQPQHF. The DNA of the CDR3 is TGTGCCAGTAGCCAGGGGTATCAGCCCCAGCATTTT.

This clone was seen more than once but under ten times. This chain uses TRBV2 with TRBJ2-7; the D is unclear. Germline values: CDR1 SNHLY, CDR2 FYNNEI. Trimming removed 7 bases at V and 3 bases at J, with 10 bases between. The CDR3 runs 12 residues. The CDR3 coding sequence is TGTGCCAGCACTCCAGAGAACTACGAGCAGTACTTC. It encodes CASTPENYEQYF.

The chain carries TRBV5-4 and TRBJ2-2; 11 positions agree with TRBD2. Germline CDR1 is SGHNT and CDR2 is YYREEE (reference sequence). There are 17 residues in the CDR3. Trimming at V came to 4 bases and at J to 3 bases, leaving 8 bases not matched to a gene. This CDR3 is CASSPSLAGEDTGELFF. The CDR3, as DNA: TGTGCCAGCAGCCCGTCACTAGCGGGAGAGGACACCGGGGAGCTGTTTTTT.

V is TRBV5-4 and J is TRBJ1-2, with D unresolved. The CDR3 has 14 residues. Germline V gives CDR1 SGHNT, CDR2 YYREEE (reference sequence). V was clipped by 1 base and J by 5 bases, with 12 bases between them. CDR3 loop: CASSLTGIGYGYTF. The DNA of the CDR3 is TGTGCCAGCAGCTTGACCGGGATAGGATATGGCTACACCTTC.

The V and J genes are TRBV29-1 and TRBJ2-1; TRBD2 is a possible D gene (5 bases). Germline values: CDR1 SQVTM, CDR2 ANQGSEA. V was shortened by 8 bases and J by 2 bases, with 16 bases between the two germline ends. This CDR3 has 14 amino acids. CDR3 residues: CSPYTSGAYNEQFF. The CDR3 DNA is TGCAGCCCTTACACGTCCGGGGCCTACAATGAGCAGTTCTTC.